This is a list of T cell receptor beta chains from one sample in a study of blood T cell repertoires in COVID-19. Assay used: immunoSEQ multiplex PCR; TCRdb lists only in-frame clones, some missing. The profile shows 250,000 to 400,000 clones, about 89% of them singletons. The sample comprised PBMCs or T cells enriched from blood (not recorded which). The receptors were sampled from a man aged 55 to 70 who had recovered from COVID-19. CDR3s include the opening cysteine and the closing phenylalanine or tryptophan. Each record gives: clone size, V gene, J gene, D gene, CDR3 protein, CDR3 DNA. A D gene is named only where the DNA matches it firmly. A row's size may be missing; if present it is once, few, many or a size class.

>few|TRBV5-4|TRBJ2-5|TRBD1
CASSWRTGDAQYF
TGTGCCAGCAGCTGGCGTACAGGGGACGCCCAGTACTTC
>-|TRBV2|TRBJ1-2|TRBD1
CASSRDRGNGYTF
TGTGCCAGCAGCAGAGACAGGGGGAATGGCTACACCTTC
>-|TRBV3-1/TRBV3-2|TRBJ2-1|-
CASSPRRSDSYNEQFF
TGTGCCAGCAGTCCCCGCCGGAGCGACTCCTACAATGAGCAGTTCTTC
>-|TRBV6-5|TRBJ2-5|-
CASSYFSWETQYF
TGTGCCAGCAGTTACTTTAGCTGGGAGACCCAGTACTTC
>-|TRBV5-1|TRBJ2-6|-
CASSLANRVPGNVLTF
TGCGCCAGCAGCTTGGCTAACAGGGTCCCGGGCAACGTCCTGACTTTC
>-|TRBV5-1|TRBJ2-7|-
CASSPVSPSPYEQYF
TGCGCCAGCAGCCCCGTTTCTCCGTCTCCCTACGAGCAGTACTTC
>-|TRBV20-1|TRBJ2-3|-
CSASAGMGTQYF
TGCAGTGCTAGTGCCGGGATGGGTACGCAGTATTTT
>-|TRBV5-1|TRBJ1-1|-
CASSLVFGGDTEAFF
TGCGCCAGCAGCTTGGTATTCGGGGGAGACACTGAAGCTTTCTTT
>-|TRBV5-1|TRBJ2-7|TRBD1
CASSHGQGAYEQYF
TGCGCCAGCAGCCACGGACAGGGAGCCTACGAGCAGTACTTC
>-|TRBV27|TRBJ1-6|-
CASSLSNRRGTTPLHF
TGTGCCAGCAGTTTATCAAATCGGAGGGGAACGACACCCCTCCACTTT
>once|TRBV9|TRBJ2-7|-
CASSGRAGEQYF
TGTGCCAGCAGCGGCAGGGCAGGCGAGCAGTACTTC
>-|TRBV5-1|TRBJ1-1|-
CASSAGSGTEAFF
TGCGCCAGCAGCGCTGGGTCGGGCACTGAAGCTTTCTTT
>-|TRBV9|TRBJ2-2|TRBD2
CASSVLEGGAGTGELFF
TGTGCCAGCAGCGTACTTGAGGGCGGAGCGGGAACCGGGGAGCTGTTTTTT
>-|TRBV7-3|TRBJ2-3|TRBD2
CASSLTYRTSGNTDTQYF
TGTGCCAGCAGCTTAACGTATAGGACTAGCGGAAACACAGATACGCAGTATTTT
>-|TRBV4-3|TRBJ1-5|-
CASSQDTGKWGGGQPQHF
TGCGCCAGCAGCCAAGATACGGGGAAATGGGGAGGAGGTCAGCCCCAGCATTTT
>-|TRBV7-9|TRBJ2-1|TRBD2
CASSLGSTSGGYNEQFF
TGTGCCAGCAGCTTAGGGTCGACTAGCGGGGGATACAATGAGCAGTTCTTC
>-|TRBV6-5|TRBJ2-5|TRBD2
CASSRSGRHQETQYF
TGTGCCAGCAGCCGTAGCGGGAGGCATCAAGAGACCCAGTACTTC
>-|TRBV3-1/TRBV3-2|TRBJ1-2|TRBD1
CASSQDASATGIYGYTF
TGTGCCAGCAGCCAAGATGCCTCAGCGACAGGGATTTATGGCTACACCTTC
>-|TRBV7-3|TRBJ2-5|TRBD2
CASSGRAQETQYF
TGTGCCAGCAGCGGGAGGGCCCAAGAGACCCAGTACTTC
>-|TRBV7-3|TRBJ1-2|-
CASSLTPFSPQGSGGYTF
TGTGCCAGCAGCTTAACCCCGTTCAGTCCGCAGGGGTCTGGTGGCTACACCTTC
>once|TRBV2|TRBJ2-1|TRBD2
CASGSGGPFDEQFF
TGTGCCAGCGGCTCGGGAGGGCCGTTCGATGAGCAGTTCTTC
>-|TRBV24-1|TRBJ2-1|-
CATSESRPGNEQFF
TGTGCCACCAGTGAATCCCGCCCCGGGAATGAGCAGTTCTTC
>-|TRBV29-1|TRBJ1-2|TRBD1
CSALGQGASYGYTF
TGCAGCGCCTTGGGACAGGGGGCCAGCTATGGCTACACCTTC
>-|TRBV3-1/TRBV3-2|TRBJ2-1|-
CASSPAGGVGGNEQFF
TGTGCCAGCAGCCCCGCGGGTGGGGTTGGAGGCAATGAGCAGTTCTTC
>-|TRBV19|TRBJ2-1|-
CARKTTSPYNEQFF
TGTGCCAGAAAGACCACTAGTCCCTACAATGAGCAGTTCTTC
>-|TRBV5-6|TRBJ2-5|-
CASSGVQGKTQYF
TGTGCCAGCAGCGGGGTACAGGGAAAGACCCAGTACTTC
>few|TRBV18|TRBJ1-4|-
CASSPAMRVLNEKLFF
TGTGCCAGCTCACCAGCGATGAGGGTCCTTAATGAAAAACTGTTTTTT
>-|TRBV7-3|TRBJ1-1|-
CASSLTPGTQMNTEAFF
TGTGCCAGCAGCTTAACCCCCGGGACACAAATGAACACTGAAGCTTTCTTT
>-|TRBV4-1|TRBJ2-5|TRBD1
CASSQGLSQTGWETQYF
TGCGCCAGCAGCCAAGGGCTCTCGCAGACAGGGTGGGAGACCCAGTACTTC
>-|TRBV5-1|TRBJ2-7|TRBD2
CASSLGPGGLYEQYF
TGCGCCAGCAGCTTGGGGCCGGGGGGATTGTACGAGCAGTACTTC
>-|TRBV7-9|TRBJ1-2|TRBD1
CASSLGTGGRNYGYTF
TGTGCCAGCAGCTTAGGGACAGGGGGCCGGAACTATGGCTACACCTTC
>few|TRBV2|TRBJ2-3|TRBD1
CASQEGQGRTDTQYF
TGTGCCAGCCAGGAGGGACAGGGTCGCACAGATACGCAGTATTTT
>few|TRBV9|TRBJ1-1|-
CASSSRGGNTEAFF
TGTGCCAGCAGCTCAAGAGGAGGGAACACTGAAGCTTTCTTT
>-|TRBV6-2/TRBV6-3|TRBJ1-5|-
CASSRESNQPQHF
TGTGCCAGCAGCCGGGAGTCCAATCAGCCCCAGCATTTT
>-|TRBV9|TRBJ2-5|TRBD2
CASSVGAGGPETQYF
TGTGCCAGCAGCGTAGGGGCGGGAGGGCCCGAGACCCAGTACTTC
>-|TRBV27|TRBJ2-1|-
CACRRVSIGGNEQFF
TGTGCCTGCCGCCGGGTAAGCATCGGTGGGAATGAGCAGTTCTTC
>few|TRBV2|TRBJ2-7|-
CASSLGLATYEQYF
TGTGCCAGCAGCCTCGGACTGGCGACCTACGAGCAGTACTTC
>few|TRBV5-1|TRBJ2-7|-
CASSPQGSSYEQYF
TGCGCCAGCAGTCCCCAGGGGAGCTCCTACGAGCAGTACTTC
>-|TRBV28|TRBJ2-5|-
CASVEAGPLETQYF
TGTGCCAGCGTCGAGGCGGGACCACTGGAGACCCAGTACTTC
>-|TRBV10-1|TRBJ2-3|-
CASSEGGLDTQYF
TGCGCCAGCAGTGAGGGGGGACTCGATACGCAGTATTTT
>once|TRBV6-4|TRBJ2-1|TRBD1
CASSARDSFPNEQFF
TGTGCCAGCAGCGCCCGGGACAGTTTTCCCAATGAGCAGTTCTTC
>-|TRBV28|TRBJ1-4|-
CASQTGPRNNEKLFF
TGTGCCAGCCAAACAGGGCCCAGGAACAATGAAAAACTGTTTTTT
>-|TRBV28|TRBJ2-7|TRBD2
CASSPWTSGNYEQYF
TGTGCCAGCAGCCCTTGGACTAGCGGAAACTACGAGCAGTACTTC
>-|TRBV6-4|TRBJ2-3|TRBD1
CASSVGGGTDTQYF
TGTGCCAGCAGTGTAGGGGGCGGCACAGATACGCAGTATTTT
>-|TRBV10-3|TRBJ2-7|TRBD2
CAISESWREGLYEQYF
TGTGCCATCAGTGAGTCGTGGCGGGAGGGCCTGTACGAGCAGTACTTC
>-|TRBV19|TRBJ2-5|-
CASSMRETQYF
TGTGCCAGTAGTATGCGAGAGACCCAGTACTTC